These 11 T cell receptor beta chains were sequenced from one sample in a study of tumor-infiltrating lymphocytes in primary liver carcinoma. The input was roughly 0.5 ug total RNA; TCR beta cDNA was made from it with a constant-region primer. Amplification in three nested multiplex PCR rounds with slightly modified ARM-PCR gave rise to TCR beta libraries. TRBV1-TRBV30 forward and Cbeta reverse primers drove the first two roughly 10-cycle rounds. TCRdb re-analysed the multiplex PCR reads in MiXCR, keeping a single row per CDR3 protein. Of 180,000 or so distinct CDR3 sequences in the sample, about 60% were seen once. Germline DNA was also extracted, and blood RNA derived from unsorted whole blood. The material sequenced was peripheral blood. The receptors come from a man in his forties with primary liver carcinoma and hepatitis B virus infection.

Concerning this clonotype itself: A much larger clone differs by one base, so this may be a read error. The chain joins TRBV11-2 to TRBJ2-2; no reliable D call. Per the germline V gene, CDR1 is SGHAT and CDR2 is FQNNGV. This CDR3 is 14 amino acids long. As DNA, the CDR3 is TGTGCCTGCAGCTTTGTGGTCTCCACCGGGGAGCTGTTTTTT. Protein product: CACSFVVSTGELFF.

Concerning this clonotype itself: This may arise from a read error, as a much more abundant clone is one base away. The genes are TRBV29-1 and TRBJ2-1, with no clear D. V was trimmed by 0 bases and J by 4 bases, leaving 13 bases between them. Germline CDR1 SQVTM, CDR2 ANQGSEA. This CDR3 has 15 residues. The CDR3 loop is CSVEDRAVRYNEQFF. CDR3 bases: TGCAGCGTTGAAGATCGGGCGGTTCGATACAATGAGCAGTTCTTC.

Regarding this clonotype: Germline is not matched at one junction end, which may reflect a read error. The chain combines TRBV12-3 or TRBV12-4 with TRBJ2-5, with D hard to call. The CDR3 is 13 residues long. CDR3 in amino acids: CVSSLGWQETQYF. The DNA of the CDR3 is TGTGTCAGCAGTTTAGGGTGGCAAGAGACCCAGTACTTC.

The gene calls are TRBV10-3 and TRBJ2-2; D might be TRBD1 (5 bases). The V end was cut by 0 bases, the J end by 1 base, with 9 bases between. The CDR3 spans 16 residues. Per the germline V gene, CDR1 is ENHRY and CDR2 is SYGVKD. CDR3 residues: CAISESGAMNTGELFF. The CDR3 region has the DNA TGTGCCATCAGTGAGTCAGGGGCAATGAACACCGGGGAGCTGTTTTTT.

Of note for this clonotype: The CDR3 end shows no conserved phenylalanine or tryptophan, and so a read error is likely. This chain joins TRBV4-1 and TRBJ1-5; D might be TRBD1 (5 bases). The CDR3 contains 15 residues. CDR1 MGHRA and CDR2 YSYEKL come from the germline V gene. Trimming stripped 4 bases from V and 6 bases from J, with 16 bases between. CDR3 sequence reads: CASSRGGGDGQPQHV. CDR3 nucleotides: TGCGCCAGCAGCCGAGGAGGAGGGGACGGTCAGCCCCAGCATGTT.

This clonotype was seen many times. V gene TRBV11-2 combines with J gene TRBJ2-7; TRBD2 is a possible D gene (6 bases). The CDR3 runs to 16 residues. The V gene lost 5 bases and the J gene lost 7 bases, with 24 bases spanning the gap. Germline V gives CDR1 SGHAT, CDR2 FQNNGV. The CDR3 region is CASSPTETNARGEQYF. CDR3 in DNA: TGTGCCAGCAGCCCAACGGAGACAAACGCCCGGGGGGAGCAGTACTTC. The variable domain in full, completed from reference TRBV11-2 and TRBJ2-7, reads EAGVAQSPRYKIIEKRQSVAFWCNPISGHATLYWYQQILGQGPKLLIQFQNNGVVDDSQLPKDRFSAERLKGVDSTLKIQPAKLEDSAVYLCASSPTETNARGEQYFGPGTRLTVT.

This chain uses TRBV12-3 or TRBV12-4 with TRBJ2-1; D not certain. V was shortened by 2 bases and J by 5 bases, with 10 bases between the two germline ends. The CDR3 contains 14 residues. CDR3 sequence: CASSLTRANNEQFF. The CDR3, as DNA: TGTGCCAGCAGTTTAACTCGGGCCAACAATGAGCAGTTCTTC.

V usage is TRBV29-1 and J usage is TRBJ2-7; tentatively, D is TRBD1 (5 bases). CDR3 size: 12 residues. Trimming stripped 7 bases from V and 7 bases from J, with 17 bases between. From germline, CDR1 is SQVTM and CDR2 ANQGSEA. CDR3 sequence reads: CSGGDMVMEQYF. The CDR3, as DNA: TGCAGCGGGGGCGACATGGTAATGGAGCAGTACTTC.

This clonotype showed up just a few times. The J gene is TRBJ2-5, the V gene TRBV10-3, with 7 bases lining up with TRBD2. Germline trimming cut 0 bases from V and 4 bases from J; bases unmatched to any gene: 8. The CDR3 runs 16 residues. In germline, CDR1 is ENHRY, CDR2 SYGVKD. CDR3 residues: CAISESRWEGGETQYF. Here the CDR3 DNA reads TGTGCCATCAGTGAGTCGAGGTGGGAGGGAGGAGAGACCCAGTACTTC.

This clonotype was counted between two and nine times. This sequence joins TRBV12-3 or TRBV12-4 and TRBJ1-1; a weak D match, TRBD1 (5 bases). Trimming took off 2 bases at V and 4 bases at J, with 14 bases between the two ends. CDR3 length: 15 amino acids. The DNA of the CDR3 is TGTGCCAGCAGTTTACAGGGAGGGTTTGGCACTGAAGCTTTCTTT. It yields the protein CASSLQGGFGTEAFF.

The sample holds many counts of this clonotype. The chain couples TRBV11-2 to TRBJ2-5, with a weak D call TRBD2 (7 bases). This CDR3 comprises 15 residues. Germline CDR1 SGHAT, CDR2 FQNNGV. V was clipped by 0 bases and J by 4 bases, with 12 bases between them. The CDR3 reads CASSLDGGGGETQYF. DNA for the CDR3: TGTGCCAGCAGCTTAGATGGGGGGGGCGGAGAGACCCAGTACTTC.